The 17 T cell receptor beta chains below come from one sample, sequenced in a study of blood T cell repertoires in COVID-19. Clones were sequenced by immunoSEQ multiplex PCR, and TCRdb holds only the in-frame ones, with some missing. The sample consists of roughly 500,000 clones, roughly 89% of them appearing once. Sequencing input: peripheral blood. The receptors stem from a man in his late teens or twenties with COVID-19, enrolled during active disease.

J is TRBJ2-3 and V is TRBV7-9; 7 bases are a match to TRBD2. This CDR3 spans 15 amino acids. The germline V gene has CDR1 SEHNR and CDR2 FQNEAQ (reference sequence). Trimming cost V 0 bases and J 2 bases; bases outside gene matches: 2. Here the CDR3 DNA reads TGTGCCAGCAGCTTAGCGGGGGGGTCCACAGATACGCAGTATTTT. Amino acid sequence: CASSLAGGSTDTQYF.

CDR3 region: CASSVQGYSYEQYF. The DNA for the CDR3 is TGTGCCAGCAGCGTTCAGGGTTACTCCTACGAGCAGTACTTC. The chain uses TRBV5-6 and TRBJ2-7, with D tentatively TRBD1 (5 bases). The CDR3 is 14 amino acids. The V gene's germline CDR1 is SGHDT and CDR2 YYEEEE. Trimming took 4 bases from V and 0 from J, leaving 11 bases between them.

The J gene is TRBJ2-1, the V gene TRBV13; TRBD2 aligns across 9 bases. This CDR3 comprises 18 residues. The germline gives CDR1 PRHDT, CDR2 FYEKMQ (reference sequence). Trimming at V came to 4 bases and at J to 9 bases, leaving 19 bases not matched to a gene. The CDR3, as DNA: TGTGCCAGCAGCTCCATCGTTTCCGGGACTAGCTTTTCGAGTGAGCAGTTCTTC. It yields the protein CASSSIVSGTSFSSEQFF.

The V call is TRBV2, the J call TRBJ2-3; 11 bases match TRBD2. CDR1 and CDR2 (germline): SNHLY, FYNNEI. V trimming: 6 bases; J trimming: 6 bases; junction bases outside the gene matches: 8. The CDR3 has 15 residues. The CDR3 DNA is TGTGCCAGCAGCCTGACTAGCGGGATGGGGGATACGCAGTATTTT. Amino acid sequence: CASSLTSGMGDTQYF.

This chain connects TRBV2 to TRBJ2-1; perhaps TRBD2 as D (6 bases). The CDR3 runs to 16 residues. V gave up 2 bases and J gave up 2 bases, with 13 bases separating them. In germline, CDR1 is SNHLY, CDR2 FYNNEI. The CDR3 region has the DNA TGTGCCAGCAGTGAATTTGGCAGGGAGGCCTACAATGAGCAGTTCTTC. Translation: CASSEFGREAYNEQFF.

This rearrangement joins TRBV6-1 to TRBJ2-1; D is uncertain. This CDR3 contains 14 residues. The V and J ends lost 2 bases and 7 bases respectively, with 12 bases between them. Germline-derived CDR1 and CDR2 are MNHNS and SASEGT. The CDR3 region is CASSELARRNEQFF. The CDR3 nucleotides read TGTGCCAGCAGTGAATTGGCACGGCGGAATGAGCAGTTCTTC.

The V and J genes are TRBV5-8 and TRBJ2-1; D may be TRBD1 (6 bases). CDR3 length: 15 residues. Trimming stripped 4 bases from V and 6 bases from J, with 17 bases between. Germline V gene data show CDR1 as SGHTS and CDR2 as YDEGEE. CDR3 in amino acids: CASSPTAGVGNEQFF. The CDR3 DNA is TGTGCCAGCAGCCCGACGGCAGGGGTGGGCAATGAGCAGTTCTTC.

The chain has TRBV12-3 or TRBV12-4 and TRBJ2-1; TRBD1 is a possible D gene (6 bases). The CDR3 extends over 12 amino acids. V shed 5 bases and J shed 15 bases, with 17 bases lying between them. The CDR3 sequence is CASSKTGLGRFF. The DNA for the CDR3 is TGTGCCAGCAGTAAAACAGGGTTGGGAAGGTTCTTC.

The J gene is TRBJ2-4, the V gene TRBV12-3 or TRBV12-4, with D hard to call. The CDR3 totals 13 residues. Between the trimmed V and J ends, which lost 5 bases and 1 base, there was a span of 6 bases. The CDR3 DNA reads as TGTGCCAGCAGTCGAGAGGCCAAAAACATTCAGTACTTC. It codes for CASSREAKNIQYF.

The J gene is TRBJ1-5, the V gene TRBV7-2; D is unclear. Trimming stripped 0 bases from V and 5 bases from J, with 5 bases between. The CDR3 contains 13 residues. Germline V CDR1 and CDR2: SGHTA, FQGNSA. This CDR3 reads CASSLARDQPQHF. DNA for the CDR3: TGTGCCAGCAGCTTAGCGCGAGATCAGCCCCAGCATTTT.

The chain couples TRBV25-1 to TRBJ2-3; 8 bases align to TRBD2. The CDR3 covers 16 residues. The J segment lost 0 bases and the V segment lost 2 bases, leaving 4 bases of the junction unmatched. Germline V gene lookup returns CDR1 MGHDK and CDR2 SYGVNS. The DNA for the CDR3 is TGTGCCAGCAGTGAAGGACCGGGGGGGAGCACAGATACGCAGTATTTT. Residues: CASSEGPGGSTDTQYF.

The chain recombines TRBV29-1 with TRBJ2-3; 9 bases line up with TRBD2. The CDR3 sequence is 13 residues long. Germline CDR1 SQVTM, CDR2 ANQGSEA. The J segment lost 4 bases and the V segment lost 5 bases, leaving 4 bases of the junction unmatched. The CDR3 region is CSVTRGGPDTQYF. The CDR3, as DNA: TGCAGCGTTACGCGGGGGGGGCCAGATACGCAGTATTTT.

This clone has just one count. This chain links TRBV5-1 with TRBJ2-1; D possibly corresponds to TRBD2 (6 bases). V lost 3 bases, J lost 3 bases, and 13 bases lay in between. Germline V gene lookup returns CDR1 SGHRS and CDR2 YFSETQ. The CDR3 has 15 residues. DNA of the CDR3: TGCGCCAGCAGCTGGGACTCCCAGGACTACAATGAGCAGTTCTTC. As protein: CASSWDSQDYNEQFF.

The V call is TRBV5-4, the J call TRBJ2-1, with 9 bases lining up with TRBD2. CDR1 and CDR2 from the germline V gene are SGHNT and YYREEE (reference sequence). CDR3 size: 15 residues. V lost 4 bases, J lost 0 bases, and 2 bases stayed unmatched. CDR3 coding DNA: TGTGCCAGCAGCGGAGCGGGAGGCTCCTACAATGAGCAGTTCTTC. Translated: CASSGAGGSYNEQFF.

This rearrangement joins TRBV2 to TRBJ2-2; 11 bases agree with TRBD2. The CDR3 spans 15 residues. V was pared by 6 bases and J by 3 bases, with 3 bases of the junction left unmatched. Germline V gene sequence: CDR1 SNHLY, CDR2 FYNNEI. CDR3: CASRGSGGDTGELFF. The CDR3 DNA reads as TGTGCCAGCAGGGGTAGCGGGGGGGACACCGGGGAGCTGTTTTTT.

The chain couples TRBV4-2 to TRBJ2-4; 9 nucleotides align to TRBD1. The trim removed 0 bases at V and 6 bases at J, leaving 3 bases unmatched. CDR1 is LGHNA, CDR2 YNFKEQ, per germline. The CDR3 consists of 15 residues. In nucleotides, the CDR3 is TGTGCCAGCAGCCAAGACAGACAGGGGGGAAACATTCAGTACTTC. Protein sequence: CASSQDRQGGNIQYF.

The J gene is TRBJ1-2, the V gene TRBV2; weak D call: TRBD1 (5 bases). V gave up 1 base and J gave up 4 bases, with 10 bases separating them. The CDR3 length is 14 residues. Germline V CDR1 and CDR2: SNHLY, FYNNEI. CDR3 DNA sequence: TGTGCCAGCAGTGAAGACAGCGGGGCCTATGGCTACACCTTC. This encodes CASSEDSGAYGYTF.